The rows below give T cell receptor beta chains drawn from one sample of a study of T cells in localized non-small cell lung cancer. Using immunoSEQ multiplex PCR, the repertoire was profiled, and TCRdb retains in-frame clones only, with some absent. The data contain tens of thousands of clones, roughly 90% of them singletons. Here the sequenced sample was peripheral blood mononuclear cells, taken before any cancer treatment. These receptors originate from a woman aged 35-70 years with stage III lung adenocarcinoma. Each CDR3 is given with its conserved first and last residue. Fields, in order: D gene, J gene, V gene, clone size, CDR3 DNA, CDR3 protein. The D gene is left open where the match is weak. Expanded clones are given a class, and other clones once, few, many or no size at all.

TRBD1 | TRBJ1-6 | TRBV30 | NA | TGTGCCTGGAGCTGGGGGACAGGGGATTCACCCCTCCACTTT | CAWSWGTGDSPLHF
NA | TRBJ2-1 | TRBV7-9 | once | TGTGCCAGCAGCCGTAATACCCCGTCCTACAATGAGCAGTTCTTC | CASSRNTPSYNEQFF
TRBD2 | TRBJ2-1 | TRBV11-2 | NA | TGTGCCAGCAGCTTAGTTACTAGCGGGATATACAATGAGCAGTTCTTC | CASSLVTSGIYNEQFF
TRBD2 | TRBJ2-1 | TRBV4-2 | NA | TGTGCCAGCAGCCTGACTAGCGGGAGCGTCAATGAGCAGTTCTTC | CASSLTSGSVNEQFF
TRBD2 | TRBJ2-7 | TRBV7-2 | NA | TGTGCCAGCAGCTTAGCGCTTGGCGGGAGGGCCCTCTACGAGCAGTACTTC | CASSLALGGRALYEQYF
TRBD1 | TRBJ1-3 | TRBV18 | NA | TGTGCCAGCTCACCGGCCCATACAGGGGGCACTGGAAACACCATATATTTT | CASSPAHTGGTGNTIYF
TRBD1 | TRBJ1-5 | TRBV6-5 | NA | TGTGCCAGCAGTTACAGCGGACAGGGAAATCAGCCCCAGCATTTT | CASSYSGQGNQPQHF
NA | TRBJ2-7 | TRBV4-3 | NA | TGCGCCAGCAGCCAAGATCGAATCAGAGGAACCTACGAGCAGTACTTC | CASSQDRIRGTYEQYF
NA | TRBJ1-2 | TRBV5-4 | NA | TGTGCCAGCAGCCCGCCCGACACATTCAACTATGGCTACACCTTC | CASSPPDTFNYGYTF
NA | TRBJ2-7 | TRBV18 | NA | TGTGCCAGCTCACCACCCAGCTCCTACGAGCAGTACTTC | CASSPPSSYEQYF
TRBD2 | TRBJ2-7 | TRBV10-2 | NA | TGCGCCAGCAGTGAGTGGCTAGCGGGAGTCGACGAGCAGTACTTC | CASSEWLAGVDEQYF
NA | TRBJ1-1 | TRBV7-9 | NA | TGTGCCAGCAGTTATCTTCCCCAGAGGGGTACTGAAGCTTTCTTT | CASSYLPQRGTEAFF
TRBD1 | TRBJ2-3 | TRBV6-5 | NA | TGTGCCAGCAGTTACGCCAAGACAGGGCCAGATACGCAGTATTTT | CASSYAKTGPDTQYF
NA | TRBJ1-1 | TRBV7-9 | NA | TGTGCCAGCAGCTTAGCAGGGGCGAACACTGAAGCTTTCTTT | CASSLAGANTEAFF
NA | TRBJ1-2 | TRBV5-4 | NA | TGTGCCAGCAGCTTGGCCGACACGGTAGCGGGCTACACCTTC | CASSLADTVAGYTF
NA | TRBJ1-3 | TRBV11-2 | NA | TGTGCCAGCAGCTTATTGAGGGTTCAAGGAAACACCATATATTTT | CASSLLRVQGNTIYF
TRBD2 | TRBJ2-2 | TRBV7-2 | NA | TGTGCCAGCAGCTTAGCAGGGACTACAAACACCGGGGAGCTGTTTTTT | CASSLAGTTNTGELFF
NA | TRBJ2-3 | TRBV2 | NA | TGTGCCAGTACAGGGTTTGATACGCAGTATTTT | CASTGFDTQYF
NA | TRBJ2-2 | TRBV4-1 | NA | TGCGCCAGCAGCCAAAGTACCGGGGAGCTGTTTTTT | CASSQSTGELFF
TRBD2 | TRBJ2-1 | TRBV5-1 | NA | TGCGCCAGCAGGCAGGGACTAGCGGATCTCTACAATGAGCAGTTCTTC | CASRQGLADLYNEQFF
NA | TRBJ2-3 | TRBV19 | NA | TGTGCCACCTCCACTAGGGAATCGCAGTATTTT | CATSTRESQYF
TRBD2 | TRBJ2-1 | TRBV30 | NA | TGTGCCTGGTCTAGCGGGAACCACAATGAGCAGTTCTTC | CAWSSGNHNEQFF
TRBD2 | TRBJ2-1 | TRBV4-2 | NA | TGTGCCAGCAGCCAAGAGATCGGGAGGGCCTGGGGAAAGCAGTTCTTC | CASSQEIGRAWGKQFF
TRBD1 | TRBJ2-1 | TRBV7-2 | NA | TGTGCCAGCAGCTTAAGACAGGGGTGGGGTGAGCAGTTCTTC | CASSLRQGWGEQFF
NA | TRBJ2-1 | TRBV7-2 | NA | TGTGCCAGCAGCTTAGCACGGGTAGGGAATGAGCAGTTCTTC | CASSLARVGNEQFF
TRBD2 | TRBJ2-2 | TRBV5-1 | NA | TGCGCCAGCCGGACTAGCGGGCCTCCCGGGGAGCTGTTTTTT | CASRTSGPPGELFF
TRBD1 | TRBJ1-3 | TRBV7-9 | NA | TGTGCCAGCAGCCCGCGACAGGGAGGAAACACCATATATTTT | CASSPRQGGNTIYF
NA | TRBJ2-3 | TRBV29-1 | NA | TGCAGCGACACAAGTTGGGACCGGGCAGATACGCAGTATTTT | CSDTSWDRADTQYF
TRBD1 | TRBJ2-5 | TRBV5-4 | NA | TGTGCCAGCAGCCTAGGGGACAGGGGGGCAGAGACCCAGTACTTC | CASSLGDRGAETQYF
NA | TRBJ2-1 | TRBV28 | few | TGTGCCAGCTGCCGCAGTGGGCCTATAAATGAGCAGTTCTTC | CASCRSGPINEQFF
NA | TRBJ1-1 | TRBV6-1 | NA | TGTGCCAGCAGTGAAGAAACGGGAACTGAAGCTTTCTTT | CASSEETGTEAFF
NA | TRBJ1-2 | TRBV30 | NA | TGTGCACGGATGTCTAACTATGGCTACACCTTC | CARMSNYGYTF
NA | TRBJ2-7 | TRBV28 | NA | TGTGCCAGCACCCCTCAGGGGCGGAATGCTCTCGAGCAGTACTTC | CASTPQGRNALEQYF
NA | TRBJ1-1 | TRBV5-1 | NA | TGCGCCAGCAGCTTGCGGGCGGAAGAGAACACTGAAGCTTTCTTT | CASSLRAEENTEAFF
NA | TRBJ1-5 | TRBV10-2 | NA | TGCGCCAGCAGTGAGTCAGGGGGAAGCAATCAGCCCCAGCATTTT | CASSESGGSNQPQHF
TRBD1 | TRBJ2-7 | TRBV4-3 | NA | TGCGCCAGCAGCCAGGACAGGCGGTACGAGCAGTACTTC | CASSQDRRYEQYF
TRBD1 | TRBJ1-4 | TRBV5-5 | NA | TGTGCCAGCAGCTTTACAGGGGCAACTAATGAAAAACTGTTTTTT | CASSFTGATNEKLFF
NA | TRBJ2-3 | TRBV11-2 | once | TGTGCCAGCAGCCCTGCACGCCCGGATACGCAGTATTTT | CASSPARPDTQYF
NA | TRBJ2-1 | TRBV30 | NA | TGTGCCTGGACCACAAGCTCCTACAATGAGCAGTTCTTC | CAWTTSSYNEQFF
NA | TRBJ1-1 | TRBV5-4 | NA | TGTGCCAGCAGCTTGGGGACAGTCACTGAAGCTTTCTTT | CASSLGTVTEAFF
NA | TRBJ2-1 | TRBV12-5 | NA | TGTGCTAGTGGTTTGGTCTTGGGGGGACCCAACTCCTACAATGAGCAGTTCTTC | CASGLVLGGPNSYNEQFF
TRBD1 | TRBJ1-5 | TRBV5-6 | NA | TGTGCCAGCAGCTTGGCCCGGACAGGGGGCCCCAAGCTCAATCAGCCCCAGCATTTT | CASSLARTGGPKLNQPQHF
NA | TRBJ2-7 | TRBV6-4 | once | TGTGCCAGCAGTGATTGGGACATTTCCTACGAGCAGTACTTC | CASSDWDISYEQYF
TRBD1 | TRBJ2-7 | TRBV5-4 | large | TGTGCCAGCAGCGTCCGGGACAGGCCTCCCTACGAGCAGTACTTC | CASSVRDRPPYEQYF
NA | TRBJ2-3 | TRBV5-5 | NA | TGTGCCAGCAGCACTAGACAGGGCACAGATACGCAGTATTTT | CASSTRQGTDTQYF
NA | TRBJ2-7 | TRBV18 | NA | TGTGCCAGCTCACCACCGACCTCCTACGAGCAGTACTTC | CASSPPTSYEQYF
NA | TRBJ1-2 | TRBV2 | NA | TGTGCCAGCAGTGAGTGGCAGTCCTCGTCGGGTGGCTACACCTTC | CASSEWQSSSGGYTF
NA | TRBJ1-2 | TRBV16 | NA | TGTGCCAGCAGCCCTCGGGCGGGGAACTATGGCTACACCTTC | CASSPRAGNYGYTF
NA | TRBJ2-7 | TRBV7-9 | NA | TGTGCCAGCAGCTCCCATGGGGGGCTCATATCCTACGAGCAGTACTTC | CASSSHGGLISYEQYF
TRBD1 | TRBJ1-1 | TRBV2 | NA | TGTGCCAGCGGACAGGCGGTAGGAACTGAAGCTTTCTTT | CASGQAVGTEAFF
NA | TRBJ2-7 | TRBV6-6 | NA | TGTGCCAGCAGACCCCCGGGGGATTCCTACGAGCAGTACTTC | CASRPPGDSYEQYF
NA | TRBJ1-5 | TRBV7-2 | once | TGTGCCAGCAGCTTAGGACCAGGGACGGGCAATCAGCCCCAGCATTTT | CASSLGPGTGNQPQHF
NA | TRBJ2-5 | TRBV30 | NA | TGTGCCTGGAGTCTGAGAGGTGGGGAGACCCAGTACTTC | CAWSLRGGETQYF
TRBD2 | TRBJ2-5 | TRBV28 | NA | TGTGCCAGCACCTCGGGGGGGTCCGTTGAGACCCAGTACTTC | CASTSGGSVETQYF